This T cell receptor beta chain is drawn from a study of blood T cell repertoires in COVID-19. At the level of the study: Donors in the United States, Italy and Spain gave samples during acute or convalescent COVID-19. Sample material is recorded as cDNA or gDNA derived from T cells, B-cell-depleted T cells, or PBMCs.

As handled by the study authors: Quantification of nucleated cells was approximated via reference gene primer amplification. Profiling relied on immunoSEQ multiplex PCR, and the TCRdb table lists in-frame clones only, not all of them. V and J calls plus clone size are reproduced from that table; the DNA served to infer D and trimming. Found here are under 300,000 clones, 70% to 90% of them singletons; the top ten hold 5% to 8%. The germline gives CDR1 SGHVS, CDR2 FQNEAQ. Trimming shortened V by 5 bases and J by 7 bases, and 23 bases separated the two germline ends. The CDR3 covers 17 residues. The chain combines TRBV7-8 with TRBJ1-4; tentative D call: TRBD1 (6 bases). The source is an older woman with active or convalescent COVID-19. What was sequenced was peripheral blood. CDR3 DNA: TGTGCCAGCAGCCCAAACGGGGATACAGGGCGGGCTGAAAAACTGTTTTTT. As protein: CASSPNGDTGRAEKLFF.